This T cell receptor beta chain was profiled in a study of regulatory T cells in long-lasting Graves disease. Findings and limits, study-wide: Public clonotype sharing was higher in persistent than newly diagnosed patients. Few sampled subjects may have lowered accuracy. Persistent disease preferred TRBV28, TRBJ1-2 and TRBJ2-5; new disease, TRBV20-1 and TRBJ2-1.

Arm-PCR with iRepertoire HTBI primers amplified the CDR3 regions for these TCR beta libraries. TCRdb reprocessed the multiplex PCR reads via MiXCR and lists one record per CDR3 protein. The repertoire holds about 460,000 distinct CDR3 sequences, with about 22% as singletons. The time point is: persistent/refractory GD, antithyroid drugs over 5 years with positive TRAb. The TCR library used RNA extracted from PBMCs. This clonotype was observed a single time. Antigen unknown. CDR3 length equals 18 residues. Between the trimmed V and J ends, which lost 0 bases and 0 bases, there was a span of 15 bases. Germline V gene data show CDR1 as LNHNV and CDR2 as YYDKDF (reference sequence).

The sequences come from peripheral blood mononuclear cells (PBMCs), collected when the disease was refractory, from a patient treated with antithyroid drugs. The chain has TRBV15 and TRBJ1-5; D is uncertain. The clonotype was recovered from a female donor with Graves disease. The CDR3 DNA is TGTGCCACCAGCAGAGATCTAGGTGGCAGCTCTAGCAATCAGCCCCAGCATTTT. As protein: CATSRDLGGSSSNQPQHF.